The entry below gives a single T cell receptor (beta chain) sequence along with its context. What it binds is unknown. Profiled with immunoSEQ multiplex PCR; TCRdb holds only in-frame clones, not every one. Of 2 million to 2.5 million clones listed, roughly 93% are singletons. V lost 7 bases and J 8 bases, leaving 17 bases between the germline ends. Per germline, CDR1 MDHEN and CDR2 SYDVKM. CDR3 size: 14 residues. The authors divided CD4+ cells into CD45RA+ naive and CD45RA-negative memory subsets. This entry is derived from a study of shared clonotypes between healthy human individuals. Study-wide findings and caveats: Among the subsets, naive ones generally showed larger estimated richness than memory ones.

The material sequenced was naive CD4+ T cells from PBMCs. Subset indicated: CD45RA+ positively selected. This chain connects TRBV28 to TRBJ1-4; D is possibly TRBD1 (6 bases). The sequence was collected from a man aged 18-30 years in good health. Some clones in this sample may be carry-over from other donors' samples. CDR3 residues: CASTPGGGREKLFF. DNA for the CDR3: TGTGCCAGCACCCCGGGAGGGGGACGGGAAAAACTGTTTTTT.